This TCR beta chain was identified in a study of human T cells and chemical hapten exposure. Background on the study: After 6 days, upper back 0.01% DPC patch tests were scored.

Germline V gives CDR1 LGHDT, CDR2 YNNKEL (reference sequence). J gave up 3 bases and V 1 base, and 14 bases lay outside the gene matches. The length of the CDR3 is 19 residues. TCRdb ran MiXCR on the RACE reads and lists one entry per CDR3 protein. Among around 62,000 distinct CDR3 sequences listed, 6.5% to 8.5% were seen once. This clonotype was found many times. Time point noted: pre-sensitization, week 0. Treatment given: therapeutic diphenylcyclopropenone sensitization with weekly scalp DPC. The chain couples TRBV3-1 to TRBJ2-5; TRBD2 matches at 10 bases. The sequences come from whole blood, collected in connection with sensitization to the hapten diphenylcyclopropenone (DPC). The origin of this receptor is a young woman with alopecia areata. Some clones in this sample may be carry-over from other donors' samples. Written as DNA, the CDR3 is TGTGCCAGCAGCCAAGGACTACTAGCGGGGTCTTCACGGGAAGAGACCCAGTACTTC. Protein sequence: CASSQGLLAGSSREETQYF.